The 3 T cell receptor beta chains below were found in one sample sequenced in a study of cytomegalovirus exposure and HLA in healthy donors. Primers: 60 Vbeta forward and 13 Jbeta reverse. The method was immunoSEQ multiplex PCR; TCRdb's version includes in-frame clones alone and lacks a portion of them. The data show about 120,000 clones, with more than 15% seen just once and approximately 2.9% held by the top ten. The sequenced sample was PBMCs. These receptors came from a female donor in good health and CMV-seropositive.

The chain has TRBV21-1 and TRBJ1-2; the table's TRBD1 call for D was not verified on the DNA. TRBV21-1 is a known pseudogene. CDR3 length equals 16 residues. The CDR3 DNA reads TGTGCCAGCGGAAGTGGGACAGGGGCCCTTAACTATGGCTACACCTTC. It translates to CASGSGTGALNYGYTF.

This sequence joins TRBV27 and TRBJ2-5; TRBD2 might be the D (6 bases). With 6 bases removed from V and 5 bases from J, the gap between germline ends came to 16 bases. CDR3 length equals 14 residues. Germline V gives CDR1 MNHEY, CDR2 SMNVEV (reference sequence). As DNA, the CDR3 is TGTGCCAGCAGACCCCGGGGAGGAGTGGAGACCCAGTACTTC. Translated: CASRPRGGVETQYF.

The CDR3 DNA reads as TGTGCCATCAGTTACTCCCATAGCGGGAACTCCTACGAGCAGTACTTC. Protein product: CAISYSHSGNSYEQYF. This sequence joins TRBV10-3 and TRBJ2-7; TRBD2 aligns across 8 bases. V lost 5 bases, J lost 0 bases, and 9 bases stayed unmatched. CDR1 and CDR2 from the germline V gene are ENHRY and SYGVKD. The CDR3 runs 16 residues.